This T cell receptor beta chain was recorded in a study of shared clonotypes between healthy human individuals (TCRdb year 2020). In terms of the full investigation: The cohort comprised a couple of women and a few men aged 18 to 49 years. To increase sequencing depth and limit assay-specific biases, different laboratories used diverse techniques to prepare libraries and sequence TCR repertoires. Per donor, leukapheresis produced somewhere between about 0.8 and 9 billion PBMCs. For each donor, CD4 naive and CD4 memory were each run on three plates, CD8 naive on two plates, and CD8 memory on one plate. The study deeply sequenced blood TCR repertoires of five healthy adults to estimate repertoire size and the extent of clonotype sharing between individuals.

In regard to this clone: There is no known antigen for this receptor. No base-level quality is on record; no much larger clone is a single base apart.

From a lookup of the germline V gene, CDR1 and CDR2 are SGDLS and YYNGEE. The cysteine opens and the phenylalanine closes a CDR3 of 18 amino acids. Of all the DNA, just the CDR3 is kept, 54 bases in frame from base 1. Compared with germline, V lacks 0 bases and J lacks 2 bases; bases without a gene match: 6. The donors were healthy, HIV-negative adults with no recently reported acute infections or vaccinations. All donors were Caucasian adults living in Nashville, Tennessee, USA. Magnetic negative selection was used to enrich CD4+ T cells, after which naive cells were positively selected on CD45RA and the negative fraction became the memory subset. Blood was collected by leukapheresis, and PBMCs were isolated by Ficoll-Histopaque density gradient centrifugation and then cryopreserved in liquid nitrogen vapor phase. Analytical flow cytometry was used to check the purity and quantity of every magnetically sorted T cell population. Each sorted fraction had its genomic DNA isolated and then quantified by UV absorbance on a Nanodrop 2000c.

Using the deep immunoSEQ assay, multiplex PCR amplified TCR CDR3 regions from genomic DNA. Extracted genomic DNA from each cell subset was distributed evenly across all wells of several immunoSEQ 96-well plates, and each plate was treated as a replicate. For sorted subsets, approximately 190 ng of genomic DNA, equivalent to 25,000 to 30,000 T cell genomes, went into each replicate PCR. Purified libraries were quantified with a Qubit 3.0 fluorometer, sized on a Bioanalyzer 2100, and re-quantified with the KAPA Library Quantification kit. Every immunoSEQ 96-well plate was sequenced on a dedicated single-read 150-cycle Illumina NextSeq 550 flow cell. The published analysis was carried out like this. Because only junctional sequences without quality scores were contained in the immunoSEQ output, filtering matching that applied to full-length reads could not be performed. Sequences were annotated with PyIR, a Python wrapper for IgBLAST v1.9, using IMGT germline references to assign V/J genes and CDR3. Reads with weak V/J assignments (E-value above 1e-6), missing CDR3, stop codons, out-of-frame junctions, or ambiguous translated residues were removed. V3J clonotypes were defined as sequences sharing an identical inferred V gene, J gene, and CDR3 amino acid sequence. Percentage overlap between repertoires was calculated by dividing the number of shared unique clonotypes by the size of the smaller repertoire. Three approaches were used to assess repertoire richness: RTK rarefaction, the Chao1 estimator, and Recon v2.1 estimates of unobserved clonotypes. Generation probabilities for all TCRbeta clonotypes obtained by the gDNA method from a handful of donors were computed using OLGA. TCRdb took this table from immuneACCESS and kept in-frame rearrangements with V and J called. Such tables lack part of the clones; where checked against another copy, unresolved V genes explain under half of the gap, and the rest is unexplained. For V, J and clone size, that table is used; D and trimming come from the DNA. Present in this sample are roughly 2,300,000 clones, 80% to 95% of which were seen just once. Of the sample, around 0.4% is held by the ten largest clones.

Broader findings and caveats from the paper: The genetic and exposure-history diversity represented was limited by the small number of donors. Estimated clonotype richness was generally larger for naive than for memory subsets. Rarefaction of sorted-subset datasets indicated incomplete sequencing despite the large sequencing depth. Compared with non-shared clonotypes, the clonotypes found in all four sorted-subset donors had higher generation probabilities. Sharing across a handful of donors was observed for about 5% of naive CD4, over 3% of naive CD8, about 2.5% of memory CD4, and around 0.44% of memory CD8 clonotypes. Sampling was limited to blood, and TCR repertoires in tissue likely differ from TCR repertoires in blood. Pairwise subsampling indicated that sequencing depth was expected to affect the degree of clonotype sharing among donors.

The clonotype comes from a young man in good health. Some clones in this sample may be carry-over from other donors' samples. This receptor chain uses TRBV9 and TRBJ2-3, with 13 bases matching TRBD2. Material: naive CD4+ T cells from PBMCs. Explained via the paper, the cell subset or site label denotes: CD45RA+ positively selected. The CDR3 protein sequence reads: CASSVATTSGRNTDTQYF. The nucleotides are TGTGCCAGCAGCGTAGCTACGACTAGCGGGAGGAACACAGATACGCAGTATTTT.